Shown below are 30 T cell receptor beta chains from a single sample sequenced in a study of beta chain features in type 1 diabetes. Reverse transcribing all isolated RNA meant expressed TCRB transcripts were sequenced. Sequencing used immunoSEQ multiplex PCR; TCRdb keeps in-frame clones, though not all of them. The sample shows about 40,000 clones, 49% of them seen only once. Sequencing was performed on central memory CD4+ T cells from blood. The source is a woman aged 18-29 years in good health.

J is TRBJ2-7 and V is TRBV6-5; 8 nucleotides line up with TRBD1. CDR3 length: 15 residues. J was trimmed by 5 bases and V by 5 bases; bases with no gene match: 11. The V gene's germline CDR1 is MNHEY and CDR2 SVGAGI. CDR3 in amino acids: CASSRSGTGSHEQYF. The CDR3 bases are TGTGCCAGCAGTCGGTCCGGGACAGGAAGCCACGAGCAGTACTTC.

This clone was observed a handful of times. CDR3 protein: CASSLSSYNEQFF. CDR3 DNA sequence: TGTGCCAGCAGCCTATCCTCCTACAATGAGCAGTTCTTC. V gene TRBV9 combines with J gene TRBJ2-1; D not certain. Germline V lookup: CDR1 SGDLS, CDR2 YYNGEE. CDR3 length: 13 residues. V shed 4 bases and J shed 0 bases, with 5 bases lying between them.

The V and J genes are TRBV2 and TRBJ1-5, with D unclear. The length of the CDR3 is 14 residues. V was shortened by 3 bases and J by 0 bases, with 6 bases between the two germline ends. Looked up from germline, CDR1 is SNHLY and CDR2 is FYNNEI. The CDR3 here is CASSESNSNQPQHF. In DNA form, the CDR3 reads TGTGCCAGCAGTGAGAGTAATAGCAATCAGCCCCAGCATTTT.

The chain links TRBV29-1 to TRBJ1-1; 7 positions agree with TRBD1. Germline V CDR1 and CDR2: SQVTM, ANQGSEA. The ends lost 4 bases at V and 4 bases at J; junction bases unmatched: 15. The CDR3 has 16 amino acids. Here the CDR3 reads CSVGGIGGGSGTEAFF. The DNA for the CDR3 is TGCAGCGTTGGGGGTATCGGAGGGGGCTCGGGCACTGAAGCTTTCTTT.

This clone was counted only a few times. The V call is TRBV4-2, the J call TRBJ2-3; TRBD2 matches at 10 bases. CDR1 is LGHNA and CDR2 is YNFKEQ in the germline V gene. The J segment lost 2 bases and the V segment lost 5 bases, leaving 19 bases of the junction unmatched. CDR3 length equals 20 residues. The CDR3 sequence: CASSYRVVAGGPEDTDTQYF. The CDR3 nucleotides read TGTGCCAGCAGCTACCGTGTGGTAGCGGGAGGCCCTGAGGACACAGATACGCAGTATTTT.

The chain combines TRBV7-2 with TRBJ2-1, with D possibly TRBD1 on 6 matching bases. CDR1 is SGHTA, CDR2 FQGNSA, per germline. V lost 1 base to trimming and J lost 9 bases, with 10 bases between them. This CDR3 is 13 amino acids long. The CDR3 DNA follows: TGTGCCAGCAGCTTAGTCGTACAGGGTGAGCAGTTCTTC. The encoded protein is CASSLVVQGEQFF.

This chain connects TRBV4-2 to TRBJ2-4; no definite D call. Germline V lookup: CDR1 LGHNA, CDR2 YNFKEQ. The CDR3 contains 14 residues. V was clipped by 0 bases and J by 7 bases, with 10 bases between them. CDR3 DNA sequence: TGTGCCAGCAGCCAAGATTTGGCGGTTAACATTCAGTACTTC. Protein sequence: CASSQDLAVNIQYF.

The chain has TRBV5-1 and TRBJ2-3; TRBD2 agrees at 7 bases. The V and J ends lost 3 bases and 6 bases, in that order; junction bases with no gene match: 7. The CDR3 runs to 14 residues. Per the germline V gene, CDR1 is SGHRS and CDR2 is YFSETQ. The CDR3 DNA reads TGCGCCAGCAGCTCCGGGACTATGGAGGATACGCAGTATTTT. As protein: CASSSGTMEDTQYF.

This clone was seen a handful of times. This chain links TRBV29-1 with TRBJ1-1, with D possibly TRBD1 on 6 matching bases. Germline CDR1 SQVTM, CDR2 ANQGSEA. The CDR3 is made up of 12 amino acids. V was clipped by 7 bases and J by 4 bases, with 13 bases between them. The CDR3 loop is CSAQQGVTEAFF. The CDR3 DNA is TGCAGCGCTCAACAGGGAGTCACTGAAGCTTTCTTT.

The genes are TRBV6-5 and TRBJ2-5; maybe TRBD1 (5 bases). The closer fit of TRBJ2-7 to the DNA end suggests the J call may be wrong. CDR1 is MNHEY and CDR2 is SVGAGI in the germline V gene. This CDR3 has 14 amino acids. CDR3 DNA: TGTGCCAGCAGTTACTCCCAGGGCTCCTACGAGCAGTACTTC. This gives the protein CASSYSQGSYEQYF.

This clone was picked up a small number of times. The chain carries TRBV6-1 and TRBJ1-2; no clear D gene. This CDR3 region has 12 residues. CDR1 is MNHNS and CDR2 is SASEGT in the germline V gene. The germline V and J ends were trimmed by 5 bases and 8 bases, with 12 bases remaining between them. CDR3 loop: CASSPVSGGYTF. The CDR3 DNA reads TGTGCCAGCAGTCCTGTAAGCGGGGGCTACACCTTC.

The chain is built from TRBV5-6 and TRBJ2-3; 7 nucleotides align to TRBD1. Germline CDR1 reads SGHDT; CDR2 reads YYEEEE. There are 18 residues in the CDR3. V lost 2 bases and J lost 0; bases outside the gene matches: 12. CDR3 protein: CASSFLQGSSRSTDTQYF. In nucleotides, the CDR3 is TGTGCCAGCAGCTTTCTACAGGGGTCCTCCCGTAGCACAGATACGCAGTATTTT.

This clone has just a few counts. The genes are TRBV30 and TRBJ1-5, with TRBD1 matching over 8 bases. Germline assignment: CDR1 GTSNPN and CDR2 SVGIG (reference sequence). The CDR3 has 18 residues. V gave up 0 bases and J gave up 3 bases; unmatched junction bases: 13. The chain's CDR3 is CAWSVMPHGQGANQPQHF. In DNA, the CDR3 is TGTGCCTGGAGTGTAATGCCCCATGGGCAGGGGGCCAATCAGCCCCAGCATTTT.

V gene TRBV27 combines with J gene TRBJ2-1, with 8 bases identical to TRBD2. Germline loops: CDR1 MNHEY, CDR2 SMNVEV (reference sequence). The CDR3 extends over 15 amino acids. Unmatched junction bases numbered 7, after V lost 0 bases and J lost 9 bases. The CDR3 here is CASSLSSGGTGEQFF. CDR3 bases: TGTGCCAGCAGTTTATCGAGCGGGGGAACGGGTGAGCAGTTCTTC.

The V gene is TRBV11-2, the J gene TRBJ2-7; TRBD2 might be the D (6 bases). Trimming took off 5 bases at V and 7 bases at J, with 18 bases between the two ends. In germline, CDR1 is SGHAT, CDR2 FQNNGV. This CDR3 has 14 residues. The DNA of the CDR3 is TGTGCCAGCAGCCCGGTGCGGGGAATGGGAGAGCAGTACTTC. Protein product: CASSPVRGMGEQYF.

The V gene is TRBV5-6, the J gene TRBJ2-3; D ambiguous. CDR3 length: 16 amino acids. CDR1 is SGHDT, CDR2 YYEEEE, per germline. Trimming removed 4 bases at V and 3 bases at J, with 18 bases between. The CDR3 sequence: CASSLRSGARTDTQYF. CDR3 bases: TGTGCCAGCAGCCTCAGATCAGGCGCTCGAACAGATACGCAGTATTTT.

The chain has TRBV19 and TRBJ1-2; possible D gene TRBD1, 5 bases. V was trimmed by 7 bases and J by 10 bases, leaving 22 bases between them. CDR3 size: 14 residues. Germline assignment: CDR1 LNHDA and CDR2 SQIVND (reference sequence). This chain's CDR3 is CASTPTDTGRDYTF. The CDR3 bases are TGTGCCAGTACTCCAACGGACACGGGCAGAGACTACACCTTC.

This clone was counted between two and nine times. The V gene is TRBV7-9, the J gene TRBJ1-4, with 7 bases aligning to TRBD1. Germline CDR1 is SEHNR and CDR2 is FQNEAQ (reference sequence). J lost 0 bases, V lost 6 bases, and 7 bases had no gene match. The CDR3 covers 16 residues. CDR3 protein: CASRRDRVATNEKLFF. CDR3 DNA sequence: TGTGCCAGCAGGCGGGACAGAGTTGCAACTAATGAAAAACTGTTTTTT. Combining the CDR3 with reference TRBV7-9 and TRBJ1-4 gives the whole variable domain DTGVSQNPRHKITKRGQNVTFRCDPISEHNRLYWYRQTLGQGPEFLTYFQNEAQLEKSRLLSDRFSAERPKGSFSTLEIQRTEQGDSAMYLCASRRDRVATNEKLFFGSGTQLSVL.

The chain links TRBV29-1 to TRBJ2-5, with 7 bases lining up with TRBD1. The CDR3 sequence is 13 residues long. The germline V gene has CDR1 SQVTM and CDR2 ANQGSEA. The trim removed 5 bases at V and 3 bases at J, leaving 6 bases unmatched. The CDR3 DNA reads as TGCAGCGTTTGGGACAGCCAGGAAGAGACCCAGTACTTC. This translates into CSVWDSQEETQYF.

The chain couples TRBV9 to TRBJ2-5, with D maybe TRBD1 (6 bases). V lost 1 base and J 4 bases, leaving 8 bases between the germline ends. Germline V gene lookup returns CDR1 SGDLS and CDR2 YYNGEE. This CDR3 contains 13 residues. In nucleotides, the CDR3 is TGTGCCAGCAGCGTAAGAGGGGGAGAGACCCAGTACTTC. Translating gives CASSVRGGETQYF.

This clone was counted between two and nine times. This rearrangement joins TRBV10-3 to TRBJ2-3; 9 bases match TRBD2. From germline, CDR1 is ENHRY and CDR2 SYGVKD. V lost 10 bases and J lost 0; bases outside the gene matches: 8. The length of the CDR3 is 15 residues. The CDR3 DNA follows: TGTGCCACCAGAAGACTAGCGGACAGCACAGATACGCAGTATTTT. Its protein product is CATRRLADSTDTQYF.

This clone has more than one count but fewer than ten. The sample has other DNA sequences that encode this CDR3 too. The J gene is TRBJ2-5, the V gene TRBV18, with 8 nucleotides matching TRBD1. V shed 3 bases, J shed 5 bases, and the junction held 5 bases outside the gene matches. Germline lookup yields CDR1 KGHSH and CDR2 LQKENI. This CDR3 is built from 14 residues. This CDR3 is CASSPTGGPETQYF. CDR3 sequence (DNA): TGTGCCAGCTCACCTACAGGGGGACCCGAGACCCAGTACTTC.

This clone was seen a few times. This rearrangement joins TRBV7-2 to TRBJ1-1, with 9 bases lining up with TRBD1. The J segment lost 5 bases and the V segment lost 5 bases, leaving 12 bases of the junction unmatched. Germline V gene sequence: CDR1 SGHTA, CDR2 FQGNSA. This CDR3 is 16 amino acids long. CDR3 sequence reads: CASSAGQGRGGTEAFF. CDR3 nucleotides: TGTGCCAGCAGCGCGGGACAGGGTAGGGGAGGAACTGAAGCTTTCTTT.

The rearrangement joins TRBV2 to TRBJ1-2; the D is unclear. V shed 3 bases and J shed 7 bases, with 15 bases lying between them. The CDR3 has 14 residues. The germline gives CDR1 SNHLY, CDR2 FYNNEI. CDR3 sequence reads: CASSEAGLWGGYTF. The DNA for the CDR3 is TGTGCCAGCAGTGAGGCGGGCCTTTGGGGTGGCTACACCTTC.

The chain links TRBV6-5 to TRBJ1-5; D perhaps matches TRBD1 (6 bases). The V gene's germline CDR1 is MNHEY and CDR2 SVGAGI. The V and J ends lost 4 bases and 5 bases respectively, with 15 bases between them. The CDR3 spans 15 residues. In DNA form, the CDR3 reads TGTGCCAGCAGTTTTCGGGGGGCGTCCGATCAGCCCCAGCATTTT. Amino acids: CASSFRGASDQPQHF.

The chain links TRBV7-9 to TRBJ2-7; D is unclear. CDR3 length: 11 amino acids. Germline V lookup: CDR1 SEHNR, CDR2 FQNEAQ (reference sequence). Trimming left V 5 bases short and J 4 bases short, with 6 bases between. CDR3 DNA sequence: TGTGCCAGCAGCCACAAGTACGAGCAGTACTTC. This gives the protein CASSHKYEQYF.

The J gene is TRBJ2-5, the V gene TRBV7-2, with TRBD1 matching 9 bases. Looked up from germline, CDR1 is SGHTA and CDR2 is FQGNSA. The V and J ends lost 5 bases and 7 bases, in that order; junction bases with no gene match: 11. This CDR3 comprises 15 residues. CDR3: CASSAGTGYIGTQYF. CDR3 DNA: TGTGCCAGCAGCGCCGGGACAGGGTATATTGGGACCCAGTACTTC. Complete variable domain (other parts from reference TRBV7-2 and TRBJ2-5): GAGVSQSPSNKVTEKGKDVELRCDPISGHTALYWYRQSLGQGLEFLIYFQGNSAPDKSGLPSDRFSAERTGGSVSTLTIQRTQQEDSAVYLCASSAGTGYIGTQYFGPGTRLLVL.

The gene calls are TRBV6-6 and TRBJ1-2; D is uncertain. The CDR3 runs to 12 residues. CDR1 and CDR2 from the germline V gene are MNHNY and SVGAGI (reference sequence). V shed 6 bases and J shed 3 bases, with 8 bases lying between them. The CDR3 region has the DNA TGTGCCAGCAGCCCCTTCGACTATGGCTACACCTTC. This codes for CASSPFDYGYTF.

This clone was observed a few times. The V call is TRBV19, the J call TRBJ2-2; D remains unclear. The germline V gene encodes CDR1 LNHDA and CDR2 SQIVND (reference sequence). Trimming left V 5 bases short and J 7 bases short, with 14 bases between. The CDR3 loop spans 14 amino acids. This CDR3 reads CASSPRILDGELFF. DNA of the CDR3: TGTGCCAGTAGTCCCCGCATCCTAGACGGGGAGCTGTTTTTT.

The chain joins TRBV30 to TRBJ2-3; 8 bases line up with TRBD1. Germline V gene lookup returns CDR1 GTSNPN and CDR2 SVGIG (reference sequence). The J segment lost 1 base and the V segment lost 5 bases, leaving 8 bases of the junction unmatched. The CDR3 extends over 15 amino acids. The CDR3 region is CAWSGQGSRTDTQYF. In DNA, the CDR3 is TGTGCCTGGTCCGGACAGGGCAGTCGCACAGATACGCAGTATTTT.